A selection of T cell receptor beta chains follows, all from one sample in a study of radiotherapy plus CTLA-4 blockade in lung cancer. Profiling relied on immunoSEQ multiplex PCR, and the TCRdb table lists in-frame clones only, not all of them. This sample has about 82,000 clones, with roughly 78% found just once. Sequences were derived from peripheral blood, sampled from a patient treated with radiotherapy plus ipilimumab. These receptors were taken from a human donor with non-small cell lung cancer that progressed on radiotherapy plus ipilimumab. Both conserved end residues are part of each CDR3. The order of the fields is CDR3 protein, J gene, D gene, V gene. D genes are given only for firm matches.

CASSIDLSGARMNTEAFF TRBJ1-1 . TRBV19
CASSLGGWTGGTNTQYF TRBJ2-3 TRBD1 TRBV11-2
CASSAPGGKTEAFF TRBJ1-1 . TRBV5-1
CSVWGPHNTEAFF TRBJ1-1 . TRBV29-1
CASSESYVLSNQPQHF TRBJ1-5 . TRBV10-2
CASSQESRDLNYGYTF TRBJ1-2 . TRBV4-2
CASSYGGPWATEAFF TRBJ1-1 . TRBV6-6
CASSLRGTGSYGYTF TRBJ1-2 TRBD1 TRBV5-1
CASSPRTGRTSSGANVLTF TRBJ2-6 TRBD1 TRBV27
CASSLGSSGRNTDTQYF TRBJ2-3 TRBD2 TRBV28
CASSGGAGYTF TRBJ1-2 . TRBV18
CASSMDRATEAFF TRBJ1-1 TRBD1 TRBV25-1
CASSDLAAKAYEQYF TRBJ2-7 . TRBV2
CASSLAGDRGYGKLFF TRBJ1-4 TRBD1 TRBV13
CASSLLRTANYGYTF TRBJ1-2 . TRBV13
CASSQERRLAGDEQYF TRBJ2-7 TRBD2 TRBV4-1
CASSVFRGTLHYEQYF TRBJ2-7 . TRBV6-1
CASSLYPDTGELFF TRBJ2-2 . TRBV5-1
CASDGGKLAKNIQYF TRBJ2-4 . TRBV7-9
CASSRETVFSSGANVLTF TRBJ2-6 . TRBV7-8